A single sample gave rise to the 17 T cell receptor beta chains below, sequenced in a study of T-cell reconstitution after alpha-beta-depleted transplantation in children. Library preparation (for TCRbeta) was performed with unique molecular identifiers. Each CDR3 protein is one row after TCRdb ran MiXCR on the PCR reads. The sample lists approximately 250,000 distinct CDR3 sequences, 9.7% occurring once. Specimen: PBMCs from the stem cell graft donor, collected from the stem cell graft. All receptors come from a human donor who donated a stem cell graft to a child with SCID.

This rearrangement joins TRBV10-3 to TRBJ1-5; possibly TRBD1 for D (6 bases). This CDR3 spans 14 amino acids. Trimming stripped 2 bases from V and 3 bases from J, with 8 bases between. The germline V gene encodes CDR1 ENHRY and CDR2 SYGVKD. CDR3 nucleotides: TGTGCCATCAGTGAGCAGGGGAACAATCAGCCCCAGCATTTT. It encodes CAISEQGNNQPQHF.

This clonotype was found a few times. For the CDR3, the DNA is TGCAGTGCTATAGGGGACCATACTACCTACGAGCAGTACTTC. The encoded protein is CSAIGDHTTYEQYF. The chain combines TRBV20-1 with TRBJ2-7, with D possibly being TRBD1 or TRBD2 (5 bases each). Germline CDR1 reads DFQATT; CDR2 reads SNEGSKA (reference sequence). V was shortened by 4 bases and J by 2 bases, with 15 bases between the two germline ends. This CDR3 has 14 residues.

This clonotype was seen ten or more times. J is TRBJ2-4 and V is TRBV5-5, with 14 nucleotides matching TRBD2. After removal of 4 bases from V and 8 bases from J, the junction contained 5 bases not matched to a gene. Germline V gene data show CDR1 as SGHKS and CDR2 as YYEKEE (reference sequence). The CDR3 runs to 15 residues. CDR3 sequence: CASSPSGLAGDIQYF. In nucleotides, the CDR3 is TGTGCCAGCAGCCCATCGGGACTAGCGGGGGACATTCAGTACTTC.

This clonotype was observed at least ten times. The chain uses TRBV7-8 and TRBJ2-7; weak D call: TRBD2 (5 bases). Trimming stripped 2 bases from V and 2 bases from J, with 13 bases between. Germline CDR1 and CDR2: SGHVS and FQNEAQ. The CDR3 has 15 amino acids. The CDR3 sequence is CASSLSLVTTYEQYF. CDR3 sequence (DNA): TGTGCCAGCAGCTTATCCCTAGTGACTACCTACGAGCAGTACTTC.

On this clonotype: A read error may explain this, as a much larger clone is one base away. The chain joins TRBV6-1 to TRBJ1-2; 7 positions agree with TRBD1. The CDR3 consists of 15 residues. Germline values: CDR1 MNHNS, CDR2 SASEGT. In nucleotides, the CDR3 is TGTGCCAGCAGTCCCCGGGACAGTCCTAACTATGGCTACCCCTTC. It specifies CASSPRDSPNYGYPF.

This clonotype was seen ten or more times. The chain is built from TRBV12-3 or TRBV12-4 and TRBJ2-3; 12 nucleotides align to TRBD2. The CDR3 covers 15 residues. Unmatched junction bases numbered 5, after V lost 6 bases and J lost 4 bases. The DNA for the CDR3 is TGTGCCAGCAGCCCAACTAGCGGGGGGTCAGATACGCAGTATTTT. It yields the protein CASSPTSGGSDTQYF.

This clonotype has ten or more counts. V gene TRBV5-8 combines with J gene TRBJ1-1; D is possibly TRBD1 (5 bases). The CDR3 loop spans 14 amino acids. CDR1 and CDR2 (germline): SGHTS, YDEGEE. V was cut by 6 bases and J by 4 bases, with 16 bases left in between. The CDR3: CASNRGGESTEAFF. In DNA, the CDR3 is TGTGCCAGCAACCGTGGGGGGGAGAGCACTGAAGCTTTCTTT.

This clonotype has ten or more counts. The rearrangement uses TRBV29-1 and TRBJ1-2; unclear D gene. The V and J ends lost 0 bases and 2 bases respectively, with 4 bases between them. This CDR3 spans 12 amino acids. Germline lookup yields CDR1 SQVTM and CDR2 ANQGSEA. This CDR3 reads CSVEDTNYGYTF. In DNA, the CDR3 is TGCAGCGTTGAAGACACAAACTATGGCTACACCTTC.

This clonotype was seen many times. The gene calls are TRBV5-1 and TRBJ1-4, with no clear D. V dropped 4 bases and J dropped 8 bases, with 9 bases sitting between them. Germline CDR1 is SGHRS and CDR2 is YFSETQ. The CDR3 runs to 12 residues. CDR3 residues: CASSRRGEKLFF. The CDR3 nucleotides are TGCGCCAGCAGCAGAAGAGGGGAAAAACTGTTTTTT.

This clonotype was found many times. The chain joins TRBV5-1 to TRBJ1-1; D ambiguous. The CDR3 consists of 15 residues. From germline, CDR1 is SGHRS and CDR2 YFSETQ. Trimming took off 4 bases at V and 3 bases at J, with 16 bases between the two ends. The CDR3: CASSPDTNGYTEAFF. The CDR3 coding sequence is TGCGCCAGCAGCCCCGATACTAACGGATACACTGAAGCTTTCTTT.

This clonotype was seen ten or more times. The CDR3 loop is CSAKPGTARNQPQHF. CDR3 nucleotides: TGCAGTGCCAAGCCCGGGACAGCTCGCAATCAGCCCCAGCATTTT. The rearrangement joins TRBV20-1 to TRBJ1-5; 7 nucleotides align to TRBD1. This CDR3 comprises 15 residues. The germline CDR1 and CDR2 sequences are DFQATT and SNEGSKA (reference sequence). V was clipped by 6 bases and J by 2 bases; unmatched bases: 10.

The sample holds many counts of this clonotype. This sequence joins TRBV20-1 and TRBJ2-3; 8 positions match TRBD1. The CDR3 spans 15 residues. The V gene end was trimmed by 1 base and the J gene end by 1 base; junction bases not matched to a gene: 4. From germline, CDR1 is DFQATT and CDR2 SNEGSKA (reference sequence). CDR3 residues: CSARGPGQGTDTQYF. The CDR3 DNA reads TGCAGTGCTAGAGGACCGGGACAGGGCACAGATACGCAGTATTTT.

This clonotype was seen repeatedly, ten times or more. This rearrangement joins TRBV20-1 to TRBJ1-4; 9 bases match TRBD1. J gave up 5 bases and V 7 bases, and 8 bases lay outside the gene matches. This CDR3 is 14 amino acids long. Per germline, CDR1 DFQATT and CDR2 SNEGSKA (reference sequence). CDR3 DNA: TGCAGTGGTCAAAGGGGGACAGGGAATGAAAAACTGTTTTTT. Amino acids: CSGQRGTGNEKLFF.

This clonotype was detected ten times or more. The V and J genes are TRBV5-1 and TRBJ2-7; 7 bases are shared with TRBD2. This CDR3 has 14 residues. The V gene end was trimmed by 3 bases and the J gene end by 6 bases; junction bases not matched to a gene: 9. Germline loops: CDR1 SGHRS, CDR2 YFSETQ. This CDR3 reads CASSSAGFSPEQYF. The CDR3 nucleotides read TGCGCCAGCAGCTCAGCGGGGTTTTCCCCCGAGCAGTACTTC.

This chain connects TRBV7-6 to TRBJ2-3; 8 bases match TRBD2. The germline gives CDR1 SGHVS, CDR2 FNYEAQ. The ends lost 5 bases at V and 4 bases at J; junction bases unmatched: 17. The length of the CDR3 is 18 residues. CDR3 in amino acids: CASSPLDGGVPRADTQYF. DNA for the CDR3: TGTGCCAGCAGCCCCCTCGACGGGGGGGTTCCTCGGGCAGATACGCAGTATTTT.

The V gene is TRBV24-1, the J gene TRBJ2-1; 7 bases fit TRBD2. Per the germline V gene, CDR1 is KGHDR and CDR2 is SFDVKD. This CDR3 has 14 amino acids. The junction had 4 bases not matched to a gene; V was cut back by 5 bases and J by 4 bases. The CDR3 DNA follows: TGTGCCACCAGTGGGGCTAGCGGATACAATGAGCAGTTCTTC. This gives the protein CATSGASGYNEQFF.

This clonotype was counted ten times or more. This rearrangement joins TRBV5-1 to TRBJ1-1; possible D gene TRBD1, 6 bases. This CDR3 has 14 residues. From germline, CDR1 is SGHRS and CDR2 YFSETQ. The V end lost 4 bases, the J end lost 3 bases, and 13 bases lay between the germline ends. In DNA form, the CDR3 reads TGCGCCAGCAGCACCACATCAGGGGACACTGAAGCTTTCTTT. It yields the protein CASSTTSGDTEAFF.